What follows are 25 T cell receptor beta chains derived from one specimen sequenced in a study of T-cell memory formation after mild COVID-19. TCRdb itself ran the 5' RACE reads through MiXCR, one entry per CDR3 protein. The sample lists some 150,000 distinct CDR3 sequences, about 23% occurring once. Sequenced sample: PBMCs or a T cell subset sorted from them (not recorded which). These receptors all come from an adult woman who had mild COVID-19 (a few samples of this study predate the infection). Cell type and time point are not known.

V is TRBV7-8 and J is TRBJ1-5, with D maybe TRBD1 (5 bases). The CDR3 sequence is 14 residues long. The germline gives CDR1 SGHVS, CDR2 FQNEAQ. V was clipped by 5 bases and J by 1 base, with 9 bases between them. The CDR3 loop reads CASSKTVSNQPQHF. The CDR3 DNA follows: TGTGCCAGCAGCAAGACAGTAAGCAATCAGCCCCAGCATTTT.

A few counts support this clonotype. The chain recombines TRBV7-2 with TRBJ2-3, with D uncertain. The length of the CDR3 is 15 residues. V was cut by 2 bases and J by 2 bases, with 11 bases left in between. The germline CDR1 and CDR2 sequences are SGHTA and FQGNSA. CDR3 in DNA: TGTGCCAGCAGCTTAAAGTCGCGGTACACAGATACGCAGTATTTT. It codes for CASSLKSRYTDTQYF.

The chain couples TRBV10-3 to TRBJ2-2; the D is unclear. Trimming cost V 8 bases and J 0 bases, with 10 bases left between them. The V gene's germline CDR1 is ENHRY and CDR2 SYGVKD. This CDR3 contains 14 residues. The CDR3 nucleotides are TGTGCCATCGCGGACGGAGCGAACACCGGGGAGCTGTTTTTT. As protein: CAIADGANTGELFF.

The V call is TRBV7-2, the J call TRBJ2-7, with 7 bases identical to TRBD2. CDR1 and CDR2 from the germline V gene are SGHTA and FQGNSA. V gave up 4 bases and J gave up 0 bases; unmatched junction bases: 6. This CDR3 is built from 15 residues. CDR3 sequence (DNA): TGTGCCAGCAGCTATTATACTAGCGCCTCCTACGAGCAGTACTTC. Translated: CASSYYTSASYEQYF. The entire variable domain, with the rest obtained from reference TRBV7-2 and TRBJ2-7, is as follows: GAGVSQSPSNKVTEKGKDVELRCDPISGHTALYWYRQSLGQGLEFLIYFQGNSAPDKSGLPSDRFSAERTGGSVSTLTIQRTQQEDSAVYLCASSYYTSASYEQYFGPGTRLTVT.

The V call is TRBV12-3 or TRBV12-4, the J call TRBJ2-1; the match to TRBD1 covers 8 bases. The CDR3 length is 16 residues. V trimming: 5 bases; J trimming: 1 base; junction bases outside the gene matches: 7. CDR3 DNA: TGTGCCAGCAGTATCTCAGGGGGCAGGTCCTACAATGAGCAGTTCTTC. This gives the protein CASSISGGRSYNEQFF.

The rearrangement links TRBV7-2 to TRBJ2-7; 7 positions agree with TRBD1. CDR3 length equals 15 residues. CDR1 and CDR2 from the germline V gene are SGHTA and FQGNSA. With 4 bases clipped from V and 1 base from J, the junction kept 7 bases outside the gene matches. CDR3: CASSYLRTGSYEQYF. Written as DNA, the CDR3 is TGTGCCAGCAGCTACCTTAGGACAGGATCCTACGAGCAGTACTTC.

This rearrangement joins TRBV24-1 to TRBJ2-1, with D perhaps matching TRBD1 or TRBD2 (6 bases each). Germline-derived CDR1 and CDR2 are KGHDR and SFDVKD. The V gene lost 9 bases and the J gene lost 7 bases, with 12 bases spanning the gap. CDR3 size: 12 residues. This CDR3 is CATGGQPNEQFF. CDR3 bases: TGTGCCACCGGGGGGCAGCCTAATGAGCAGTTCTTC.

This clonotype was picked up a small number of times. The rearrangement links TRBV5-6 to TRBJ2-7; D not certain. Germline lookup yields CDR1 SGHDT and CDR2 YYEEEE. Trimming pared 1 base from V and 3 bases from J, leaving 11 bases between. This CDR3 is 14 amino acids long. The CDR3, as DNA: TGTGCCAGCAGCTTGCGGCTTACTGGCTACGAGCAGTACTTC. This codes for CASSLRLTGYEQYF.

The chain links TRBV4-3 to TRBJ2-1, with 7 bases matching TRBD2. The CDR3 is 15 residues long. V trimming: 3 bases; J trimming: 6 bases; junction bases outside the gene matches: 8. In germline, CDR1 is LGHNA, CDR2 YSLEER. CDR3 coding DNA: TGCGCCAGCAGCCAGGCGGGAGTATTTGGCAATGAGCAGTTCTTC. It translates to CASSQAGVFGNEQFF.

The CDR3 DNA sequence: TGCAGTGCAAAAAGACAGTCGGCTGGAAACACCATATATTTT. It encodes CSAKRQSAGNTIYF. The chain recombines TRBV20-1 with TRBJ1-3; a weak D match, TRBD1 (5 bases). The CDR3 is 14 amino acids. Germline CDR1 DFQATT, CDR2 SNEGSKA (reference sequence). With 6 bases removed from V and 2 bases from J, the gap between germline ends came to 14 bases.

This clonotype was detected only a few times. J is TRBJ2-2 and V is TRBV5-1; the match to TRBD1 covers 7 bases. V dropped 2 bases and J dropped 9; count of bases not matched to a gene: 4. The CDR3 has 13 amino acids. Germline CDR1 SGHRS, CDR2 YFSETQ. The CDR3 sequence: CASSLRGGWELFF. As DNA, the CDR3 is TGCGCCAGCAGCTTACGAGGGGGCTGGGAGCTGTTTTTT.

This clonotype was recorded a few times. This sequence joins TRBV5-1 and TRBJ2-2; tentative D call: TRBD1 (5 bases). V lost 6 bases to trimming and J lost 1 base, with 10 bases between them. This CDR3 has 14 amino acids. CDR1 is SGHRS, CDR2 YFSETQ, per germline. The CDR3 protein is CASTSTVNTGELFF. As DNA, the CDR3 is TGCGCCAGCACATCGACAGTGAACACCGGGGAGCTGTTTTTT.

The rearrangement joins TRBV7-9 to TRBJ1-2; D is uncertain. The CDR3 contains 16 residues. V dropped 3 bases and J dropped 7 bases, with 21 bases sitting between them. The germline V gene encodes CDR1 SEHNR and CDR2 FQNEAQ (reference sequence). CDR3 nucleotide sequence: TGTGCCAGCAGCTTCCCAGGTGCGGTTCCGACTGGTGGCTACACCTTC. As protein: CASSFPGAVPTGGYTF.

This clonotype was seen once. This sequence joins TRBV29-1 and TRBJ1-1, with D perhaps matching TRBD1 (6 bases). Trimming took off 1 base at V and 7 bases at J, with 22 bases between the two ends. In germline, CDR1 is SQVTM, CDR2 ANQGSEA. The CDR3 length is 16 residues. CDR3 protein: CSVEGDTTLGAHEAFF. CDR3 DNA: TGCAGCGTTGAAGGGGACACGACTCTGGGGGCCCATGAAGCTTTCTTT. The whole variable domain, filled in from reference TRBV29-1 and TRBJ1-1, reads SAVISQKPSRDICQRGTSLTIQCQVDSQVTMMFWYRQQPGQSLTLIATANQGSEATYESGFVIDKFPISRPNLTFSTLTVSNMSPEDSSIYLCSVEGDTTLGAHEAFFGQGTRLTVV.

The genes are TRBV7-3 and TRBJ1-1; possibly TRBD1 for D (6 bases). The length of the CDR3 is 14 residues. CDR1 and CDR2 (germline): SGHTA, FQGTGA. The ends were cut back, 5 bases at V and 6 bases at J, with 16 bases in the middle. CDR3 sequence reads: CASSHSGGGSEAFF. The CDR3, as DNA: TGTGCCAGCAGCCATTCGGGGGGCGGGTCTGAAGCTTTCTTT.

V is TRBV7-9 and J is TRBJ2-1, with 7 positions matching TRBD2. CDR3 size: 16 residues. Germline lookup yields CDR1 SEHNR and CDR2 FQNEAQ (reference sequence). J gave up 7 bases and V 2 bases, and 11 bases lay outside the gene matches. The CDR3 sequence: CASSLPPYASGNEQFF. The CDR3 DNA reads as TGTGCCAGCAGCTTACCCCCCTACGCTAGCGGAAATGAGCAGTTCTTC.

The chain carries TRBV3-1 and TRBJ2-5; D not certain. Trimming pared 0 bases from V and 1 base from J, leaving 9 bases between. Germline loops: CDR1 LGHDT, CDR2 YNNKEL (reference sequence). This CDR3 region has 15 residues. The CDR3 protein is CASSQEPHLQETQYF. For the CDR3, the DNA is TGTGCCAGCAGCCAAGAGCCTCACCTCCAAGAGACCCAGTACTTC.

V usage is TRBV10-3 and J usage is TRBJ2-1; TRBD2 might be the D (6 bases). Trimming took off 3 bases at V and 8 bases at J, with 8 bases between the two ends. Per the germline V gene, CDR1 is ENHRY and CDR2 is SYGVKD. The CDR3 contains 12 residues. The CDR3 sequence: CAISDPGDEQFF. The CDR3 DNA reads as TGTGCCATCAGTGATCCGGGGGATGAGCAGTTCTTC.

CDR3 in amino acids: CASRKTTAISDTQYF. For the CDR3, the DNA is TGTGCCAGCAGAAAAACTACCGCTATTTCAGATACGCAGTATTTT. This chain joins TRBV6-5 and TRBJ2-3; D is undetermined. Germline V gives CDR1 MNHEY, CDR2 SVGAGI. V dropped 6 bases and J dropped 4 bases, with 17 bases sitting between them. This CDR3 region has 15 residues.

This chain uses TRBV7-9 with TRBJ2-7; D unresolved. The CDR3 is 13 residues long. CDR1 SEHNR and CDR2 FQNEAQ come from the germline V gene (reference sequence). V was pared by 4 bases and J by 2 bases, with 9 bases between. The CDR3 spells CASSWAPPYEQYF. CDR3 nucleotides: TGTGCCAGCAGCTGGGCCCCACCCTACGAGCAGTACTTC.

The V call is TRBV10-2, the J call TRBJ2-7, with D possibly TRBD2 on 6 matching bases. This CDR3 region has 12 residues. The germline V and J ends were trimmed by 9 bases and 2 bases, with 11 bases remaining between them. Germline values: CDR1 WSHSY, CDR2 SAAADI. In nucleotides, the CDR3 is TGCGCCAGTCTGGGGGGAGCCTACGAGCAGTACTTC. Its translation is CASLGGAYEQYF.

This clonotype was seen a few times. This sequence joins TRBV7-3 and TRBJ2-1, with 10 nucleotides matching TRBD2. The length of the CDR3 is 14 residues. Trimming at V came to 5 bases and at J to 2 bases, leaving 0 bases not matched to a gene. CDR1 SGHTA and CDR2 FQGTGA come from the germline V gene. This CDR3 is CASSTSGAYNEQFF. The CDR3 coding sequence is TGTGCCAGCAGCACTAGCGGGGCCTACAATGAGCAGTTCTTC.

This clonotype has only a few counts. This chain uses TRBV24-1 with TRBJ2-1; D is undetermined. With 0 bases removed from V and 6 bases from J, the gap between germline ends came to 5 bases. CDR1 KGHDR and CDR2 SFDVKD come from the germline V gene. This CDR3 is 13 amino acids long. DNA of the CDR3: TGTGCCACCAGTGATTTGTGGTCCAATGAGCAGTTCTTC. Encoded protein: CATSDLWSNEQFF.

This chain joins TRBV9 and TRBJ2-3; 9 bases fit TRBD2. V was clipped by 4 bases and J by 2 bases; unmatched bases: 5. This CDR3 has 15 amino acids. CDR1 is SGDLS, CDR2 YYNGEE, per germline. The CDR3 protein is CASSPKRGATDTQYF. The CDR3 DNA is TGTGCCAGCAGCCCGAAGCGGGGGGCCACAGATACGCAGTATTTT.

Only a few counts were recorded for this clonotype. The V and J genes are TRBV5-1 and TRBJ2-3; 7 nucleotides agree with TRBD1. V shed 6 bases, J shed 1 base, and the junction held 2 bases outside the gene matches. Germline CDR1 is SGHRS and CDR2 is YFSETQ. This CDR3 is built from 13 residues. The CDR3 reads CASNDRGTDTQYF. The DNA for the CDR3 is TGCGCCAGCAACGACAGGGGCACAGATACGCAGTATTTT.